This T cell receptor (beta chain) was identified in a study of blood T cell repertoires in COVID-19. Study at large: The United States, Italy and Spain supplied acute and convalescent COVID-19 samples. T cells, B-cell-depleted T cells, or PBMCs provided the cDNA or gDNA that served as material.

V was clipped by 5 bases and J by 0 bases; unmatched bases: 8. CDR3 length: 18 residues. From germline, CDR1 is SGHVS and CDR2 FQNEAQ. As handled by the study authors: For nucleated cells, counts were estimated from reference gene primer amplification. Sequencing was performed with immunoSEQ multiplex PCR; in TCRdb, only in-frame clones are kept and a portion is missing. The D gene and trimming were derived from the DNA, and the V and J assignments and clone size from that table. The sample yields approximately 92,000 clones, about 86% seen once. The clonotype was recovered from a woman aged 55-70 years in a cohort sampled during active or convalescent COVID-19. The chain recombines TRBV7-8 with TRBJ2-6, with 9 nucleotides matching TRBD1. The sequenced sample consisted of peripheral blood. The CDR3 loop is CASSPGTGTTSGANVLTF. CDR3 in DNA: TGTGCCAGCAGCCCTGGGACAGGGACTACCTCTGGGGCCAACGTCCTGACTTTC.